This T cell receptor beta chain stems from a study of beta chain features in type 1 diabetes. Study information: Across all samples, fewer than 140 million sorted cells were examined. Overall study findings and caveats: The study notes PCR might favor shorter templates equally in patients and controls. Unsettled here was the matter of whether HLA type influences TCRB rearrangement. Among all four CD4+ subsets, Type 1 diabetes patients had TCRB CDR3s that were moderately but significantly shorter.

Details on this clone: The antigen remains undetermined.

CDR1 is SQVTM, CDR2 ANQGSEA, per germline. V dropped 3 bases and J dropped 0 bases, with 19 bases sitting between them. The CDR3 contains 17 residues. Reverse transcribing all isolated RNA meant expressed TCRB transcripts were sequenced. Sequencing was performed with immunoSEQ multiplex PCR; in TCRdb, only in-frame clones are kept and a portion is missing. The sample shows about 640,000 clones, roughly 12% of them seen only once. V usage is TRBV29-1 and J usage is TRBJ2-3; a possible D gene is TRBD1 (6 bases). Source material: naive CD4+ T cells from blood. This TCR came from a man aged 25-40 years with type 1 diabetes. CDR3 sequence (DNA): TGCAGCGTTGACGGAACCGAGACAGGTCTTAGCACAGATACGCAGTATTTT. Translated, it gives CSVDGTETGLSTDTQYF.